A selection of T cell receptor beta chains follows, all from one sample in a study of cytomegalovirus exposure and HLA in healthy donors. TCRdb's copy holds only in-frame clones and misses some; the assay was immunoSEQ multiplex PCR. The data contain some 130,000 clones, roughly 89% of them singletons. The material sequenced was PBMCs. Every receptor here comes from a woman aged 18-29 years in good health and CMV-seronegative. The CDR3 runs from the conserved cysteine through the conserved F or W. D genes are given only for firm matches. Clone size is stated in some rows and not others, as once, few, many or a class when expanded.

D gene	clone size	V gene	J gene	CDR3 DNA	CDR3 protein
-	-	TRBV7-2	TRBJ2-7	TGTGCCAGCACCCTAGGGGGTATCTACGAGCAGTACTTC	CASTLGGIYEQYF
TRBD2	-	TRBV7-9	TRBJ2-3	TGTGCCAGCAGCTTACCTAGCGGGGGCACAGATACGCAGTATTTT	CASSLPSGGTDTQYF
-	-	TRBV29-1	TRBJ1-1	TGCAGCGCCACAGGGTTGAACACTGAAGCTTTCTTT	CSATGLNTEAFF
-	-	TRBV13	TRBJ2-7	TGTGCCAGCAGCGAGGGGGAAACAGGGAGCGAGCAGTACTTC	CASSEGETGSEQYF
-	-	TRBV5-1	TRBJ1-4	TGCGCCAGCAGCTTACAAGCAACTAATGAAAAACTGTTTTTT	CASSLQATNEKLFF
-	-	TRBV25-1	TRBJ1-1	TGTGCCAGAAGGGTGGGGGGGAACACTGAAGCTTTCTTT	CARRVGGNTEAFF
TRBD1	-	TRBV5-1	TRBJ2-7	TGCGCCAGCAGCAAATCCAGGGGGCTTGGGTACGAGCAGTACTTC	CASSKSRGLGYEQYF
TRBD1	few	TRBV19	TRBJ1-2	TGTGCCAGTAGTTCTACAGGGGATAACTATGGCTACACCTTC	CASSSTGDNYGYTF
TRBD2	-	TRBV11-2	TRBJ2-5	TGTGCCAGCAGCTTAGGGGGACTAGCAGAGACCCAGTACTTC	CASSLGGLAETQYF
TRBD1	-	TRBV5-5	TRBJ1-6	TGTGCCAGCAGACAGTTAACAGGGGGGCCCTATAATTCACCCCTCCACTTT	CASRQLTGGPYNSPLHF
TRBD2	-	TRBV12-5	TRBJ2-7	TGTGCTAGTGGTTTGTGGCGGGGGGGTTTTAGGTACTTC	CASGLWRGGFRYF
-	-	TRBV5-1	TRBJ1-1	TGCGCCAGCAGCATAACTCCGGCAGGGAACACTGAAGCTTTCTTT	CASSITPAGNTEAFF
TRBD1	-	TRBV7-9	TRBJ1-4	TGTGCCAGCAGCTTAACAGGGGCTAATGAAAAACTGTTTTTT	CASSLTGANEKLFF
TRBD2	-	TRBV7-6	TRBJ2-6	TGTGCCAGCAGCTTACGGGCTAGCGGGGCCACTACGTCCGGGGCCAACGTCCTGACTTTC	CASSLRASGATTSGANVLTF
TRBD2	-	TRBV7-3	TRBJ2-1	TGTGCCAGCAGCCGAGGTGGGACTAGCGGATCCTACAATGAGCAGTTCTTC	CASSRGGTSGSYNEQFF
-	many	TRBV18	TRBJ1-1	TGTGCCAGCTCACAACAGCAGAACACTGAAGCTTTCTTT	CASSQQQNTEAFF
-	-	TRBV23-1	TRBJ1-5	TGCGCCAGCAGTCAGCCCCGGACAGTGTATAGCAATCAGCCCCAGCATTTT	CASSQPRTVYSNQPQHF
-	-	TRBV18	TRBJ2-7	TGTGCCAGCTCACCGAGCGATTCCTACGAGCAGTACTTC	CASSPSDSYEQYF
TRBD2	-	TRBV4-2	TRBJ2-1	TGTGCCAGCAGCCAAGCCCACGGGGGACTAAACCTGTACAATGAGCAGTTCTTC	CASSQAHGGLNLYNEQFF
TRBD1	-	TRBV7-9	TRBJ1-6	TGTGCCAGCAGCGCCGGGACAGGGTCCTATATCAGGTATTCACCCCTCCACTTT	CASSAGTGSYIRYSPLHF
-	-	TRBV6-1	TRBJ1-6	TGTGCCAGCAGTGAAGTCTCCCCCTCACCCCTCCACTTT	CASSEVSPSPLHF
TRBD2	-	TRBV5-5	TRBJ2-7	TGTGCCAGCAGCCCCTTCGGCGGGGGGACCTACGAGCAGTACTTC	CASSPFGGGTYEQYF
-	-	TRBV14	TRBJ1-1	TGTGCCAGCAGCATAGGGAGGGCCACTGAAGCTTTCTTT	CASSIGRATEAFF
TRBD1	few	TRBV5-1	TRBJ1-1	TGCGCCAGCAGCCAGCAGGGGGCGCAGGATACTGAAGCTTTCTTT	CASSQQGAQDTEAFF
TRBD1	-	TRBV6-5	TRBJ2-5	TGTGCCAGTTCAAACGACAGGGACCAAGAGACCCAGTACTTC	CASSNDRDQETQYF
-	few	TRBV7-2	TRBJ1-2	TGTGCCAGCAGCCGACCGGGGAACTATGGCTACACCTTC	CASSRPGNYGYTF
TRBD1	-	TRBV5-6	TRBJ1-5	TGTGCCAGCACCTTCGGGACAGGGAGTATTCAGCCCCAGCATTTT	CASTFGTGSIQPQHF
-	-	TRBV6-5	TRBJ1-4	TGTGCCAGCAGTTATCGGCGGGACTTTAATGAAAAACTGTTTTTT	CASSYRRDFNEKLFF
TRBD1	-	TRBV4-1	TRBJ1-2	TGCGCCAGCAGCCCAGAGCGGGACAGGGATGGCTACACCTTC	CASSPERDRDGYTF
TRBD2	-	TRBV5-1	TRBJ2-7	TGCGCCAGCAGCTTGGACCCTAGCGGGACCTTCTACGAGCAGTACTTC	CASSLDPSGTFYEQYF
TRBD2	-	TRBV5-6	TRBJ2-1	TGTGCCAGCAGCCAAGGGGCGGGGGGGCTTTACAATGAGCAGTTCTTC	CASSQGAGGLYNEQFF
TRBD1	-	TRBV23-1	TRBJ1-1	TGCGCCAGCAGTCTTGCACCGGGACAGGGGAGGACTGAAGCTTTCTTT	CASSLAPGQGRTEAFF
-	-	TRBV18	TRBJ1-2	TGTGCCAGCTCACCCTCAGGGGAGTATGGCTACACCTTC	CASSPSGEYGYTF
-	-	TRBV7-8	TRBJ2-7	TGTGCCAGCGGCGGGCTAGAGGCCTACGAGCAGTACTTC	CASGGLEAYEQYF
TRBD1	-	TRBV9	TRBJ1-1	TGTGCCAGCAGCCCCTTCGCGGACAGGTCGAACACTGAAGCTTTCTTT	CASSPFADRSNTEAFF
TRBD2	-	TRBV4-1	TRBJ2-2	TGCGCCAGCAGCCCAAAGCAACTCGGACTAGCGGGGGCCCTCACCGGGGAGCTGTTTTTT	CASSPKQLGLAGALTGELFF
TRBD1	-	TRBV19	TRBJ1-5	TGTGCCAGTAGTATTACAGGGGGTAATCAGCCCCAGCATTTT	CASSITGGNQPQHF
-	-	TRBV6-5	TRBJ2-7	TGTGCCAGCAGTAACTCGGGACAACCCTACGAGCAGTACTTC	CASSNSGQPYEQYF
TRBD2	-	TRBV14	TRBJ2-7	TGTGCCAGCAGCCGGGGACTAGCGTTGTACGAGCAGTACTTC	CASSRGLALYEQYF
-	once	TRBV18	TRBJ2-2	TGTGCCAGCTCGCGCGGGGAGACCGGGGAGCTGTTTTTT	CASSRGETGELFF
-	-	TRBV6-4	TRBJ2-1	TGTGCCAGCAGTGACGGCCAGGAATACAATGAGCAGTTCTTC	CASSDGQEYNEQFF
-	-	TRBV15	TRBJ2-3	TGTGCCACCAGCAGAGATGGGGGCGCCGGCACAGATACGCAGTATTTT	CATSRDGGAGTDTQYF
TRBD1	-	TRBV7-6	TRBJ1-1	TGTGCCAGCAGCGTACAGGGGGGCATGAACACTGAAGCTTTCTTT	CASSVQGGMNTEAFF
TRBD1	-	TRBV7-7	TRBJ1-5	TGTGCTAGCAGCTTAGGTCCGTCGACAGGGGGCCAGCCCCAGCATTTT	CASSLGPSTGGQPQHF
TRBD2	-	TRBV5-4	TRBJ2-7	TGTGCCAGCAGCGCGGGGGAGTGGTACAACTCCTACGAGCAGTACTTC	CASSAGEWYNSYEQYF
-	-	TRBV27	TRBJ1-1	TGTGCCAGCAGCTCCTACCGAGCCGGAGGCACTGAAGCTTTCTTT	CASSSYRAGGTEAFF
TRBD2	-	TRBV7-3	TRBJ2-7	TGTGCCAGCAGCTTAAATTTTTTGTCTGCTAGCGGGGTCCCTTACGAGCAGTACTTC	CASSLNFLSASGVPYEQYF
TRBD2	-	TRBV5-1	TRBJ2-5	TGCGCCAGCAGCCGGGAAATAGCGGGGCAAGAGACCCAGTACTTC	CASSREIAGQETQYF
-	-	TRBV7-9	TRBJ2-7	TGTGCCAGCAGCTCAATCCAACATAGGAGCTCCTACGAGCAGTACTTC	CASSSIQHRSSYEQYF
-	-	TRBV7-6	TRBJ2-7	TGTGCCAGCAGCTTAGATTTCGGGGGACGGAACGAGCAGTACTTC	CASSLDFGGRNEQYF
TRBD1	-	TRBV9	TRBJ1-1	TGTGCCAGCAGCAATCTAGCCGGGACAGGGCCTTTCGAAGCTTTCTTT	CASSNLAGTGPFEAFF
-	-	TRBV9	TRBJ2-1	TGTGCCAGCAGCTCATTGCGGGGGCCCTACAATGAGCAGTTCTTC	CASSSLRGPYNEQFF